This T cell receptor (beta chain) was found in a study of beta chain features in type 1 diabetes. Findings and limits, study-wide: A PCR bias possibly favoring shorter templates would apply equally to patients and controls. VDJ junctions sequenced from type 1 diabetes patients showed fewer insertions and more deletions. For Type 1 diabetes patients, all four CD4+ subsets carried TCRB CDR3s that were moderately but significantly shorter. Overrepresentation of cells with high TCR expression could result from cDNA sequencing.

Reverse transcribing all isolated RNA meant expressed TCRB transcripts were sequenced. Repertoires were generated with immunoSEQ multiplex PCR, while TCRdb's copy carries only in-frame clones and drops some. The repertoire has over 700,000 clones, roughly a sixth of them found once; the top ten carry around 0.02%. Concerning this clone itself: Its target is not known.

Germline V CDR1 and CDR2: SEHNR, FQNEAQ (reference sequence). CDR3 size: 15 residues. Trimming removed 5 bases from V and 10 bases from J, with 21 bases in between. The sequence came from a woman aged 18-29 years in good health. The specimen was naive CD4+ T cells from blood. The genes are TRBV7-9 and TRBJ2-1; D may match TRBD1 or TRBD2 (5 bases each). The CDR3 sequence: CASSPTWGSVREQFF. The CDR3 coding sequence is TGTGCCAGCAGCCCCACTTGGGGGAGTGTCAGGGAGCAGTTCTTC. Combining the CDR3 with reference TRBV7-9 and TRBJ2-1 gives the whole variable domain DTGVSQNPRHKITKRGQNVTFRCDPISEHNRLYWYRQTLGQGPEFLTYFQNEAQLEKSRLLSDRFSAERPKGSFSTLEIQRTEQGDSAMYLCASSPTWGSVREQFFGPGTRLTVL.